This entry features one T cell receptor beta chain sequence. Its target is unknown. This sample is part of a study of T cell repertoires in cytomegalovirus infection. Study background: Epitope selection comprised recently identified HLA-C-restricted CMV epitopes and well-studied HLA-B-restricted CMV epitopes. It was the public TCR beta signatures that indicated both CMV infection and matching HLA type.

TCRdb re-derived calls from the reads in MiXCR, one entry per CDR3 protein. Seen here are just over 450,000 distinct CDR3 sequences, more than 40% observed once, and the top ten hold around two fifths. V lost 8 bases to trimming and J lost 3 bases, with 10 bases between them. From germline, CDR1 is MNHEY and CDR2 SVGAGI. This CDR3 has 12 amino acids. General observations from the study: It was HLA-C-restricted CMV-specific TCR beta clonotypes that dominated the response ex vivo.

The chain couples TRBV6-5 to TRBJ1-1; D remains unclear. The clonotype originates from a human donor in good health (CMV status not recorded). Some clones in this sample may be carry-over from other donors' samples. Here the sequenced sample was cultured PBMCs, taken from culture after CMV antigen stimulation. CDR3 sequence: CASHAEDTEAFF. In nucleotides, the CDR3 is TGTGCCAGCCACGCAGAAGACACTGAAGCTTTCTTT.